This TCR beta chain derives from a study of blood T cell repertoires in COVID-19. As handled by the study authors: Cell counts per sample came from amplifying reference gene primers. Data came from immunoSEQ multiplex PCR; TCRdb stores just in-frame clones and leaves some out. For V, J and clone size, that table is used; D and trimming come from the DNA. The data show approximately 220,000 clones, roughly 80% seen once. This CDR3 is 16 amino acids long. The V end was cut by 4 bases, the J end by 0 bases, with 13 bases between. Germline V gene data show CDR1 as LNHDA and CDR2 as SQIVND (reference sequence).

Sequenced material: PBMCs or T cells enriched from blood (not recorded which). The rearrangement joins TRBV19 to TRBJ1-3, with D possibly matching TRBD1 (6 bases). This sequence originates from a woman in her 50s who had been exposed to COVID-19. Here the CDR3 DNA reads TGTGCCAGTAGTAGCACAGGGCCCTTCTCTGGAAACACCATATATTTT. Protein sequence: CASSSTGPFSGNTIYF.